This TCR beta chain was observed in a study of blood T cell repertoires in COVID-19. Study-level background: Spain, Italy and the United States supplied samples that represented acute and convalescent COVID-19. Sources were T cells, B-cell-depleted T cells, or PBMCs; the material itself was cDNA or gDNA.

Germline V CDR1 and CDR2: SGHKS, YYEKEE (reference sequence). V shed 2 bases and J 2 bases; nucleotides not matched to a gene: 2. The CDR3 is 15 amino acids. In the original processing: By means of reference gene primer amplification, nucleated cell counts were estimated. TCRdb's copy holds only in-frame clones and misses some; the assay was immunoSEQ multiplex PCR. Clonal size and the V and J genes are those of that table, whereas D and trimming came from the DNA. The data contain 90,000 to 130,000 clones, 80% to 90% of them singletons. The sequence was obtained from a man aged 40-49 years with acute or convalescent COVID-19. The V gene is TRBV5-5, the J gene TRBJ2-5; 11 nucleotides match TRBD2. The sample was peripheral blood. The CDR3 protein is CASSLLAGAQETQYF. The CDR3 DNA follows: TGTGCCAGCAGCTTACTAGCGGGGGCACAAGAGACCCAGTACTTC.